The rows below give T cell receptor beta chains drawn from one sample of a study of OX40 agonist ivuxolimab in advanced cancers. Profiled with immunoSEQ multiplex PCR; TCRdb holds only in-frame clones, not every one. Of more than 80,000 clones in the sample, approximately 90% are singletons; the top ten hold 0.45% to 0.5%. This sample comprised CD4+ or CD8+ T cells sorted from blood, obtained in a trial of the OX40 agonist ivuxolimab. These receptors all come from an adult with an advanced solid tumor such as melanoma, head and neck, liver or kidney cancer. Both conserved end residues are part of each CDR3. Fields, in order: J gene, V gene, CDR3 protein.

J gene: TRBJ1-4
V gene: TRBV10-2
CDR3 protein: CASAWDNPTNEKLFF

J gene: TRBJ1-5
V gene: TRBV7-2
CDR3 protein: CASSLQPTQPQHF

J gene: TRBJ1-1
V gene: TRBV10-1
CDR3 protein: CASSESVGRGNTEAFF

J gene: TRBJ2-3
V gene: TRBV6-5
CDR3 protein: CASGTLGGAKDTQYF

J gene: TRBJ1-2
V gene: TRBV14
CDR3 protein: CASSQGFTGLYYGYTF

J gene: TRBJ1-1
V gene: TRBV6-5
CDR3 protein: CASSYSNREAFF

J gene: TRBJ2-5
V gene: TRBV19
CDR3 protein: CASSIGAQETQYF

J gene: TRBJ2-2
V gene: TRBV7-2
CDR3 protein: CASSLWGIGELFF

J gene: TRBJ1-5
V gene: TRBV28
CDR3 protein: CASSPLARPQHF

J gene: TRBJ2-2
V gene: TRBV2
CDR3 protein: CASIGGVHRTGELFF

J gene: TRBJ1-5
V gene: TRBV30
CDR3 protein: CAWSVGGNQPQHF

J gene: TRBJ2-1
V gene: TRBV7-2
CDR3 protein: CASSLSFRQGFNEQFF

J gene: TRBJ2-1
V gene: TRBV10-1
CDR3 protein: CASSSPGQGYNEQFF

J gene: TRBJ2-2
V gene: TRBV5-4
CDR3 protein: CASSPGAGASNTGELFF

J gene: TRBJ2-1
V gene: TRBV19
CDR3 protein: CASSIAPGLAGFNEQFF

J gene: TRBJ1-3
V gene: TRBV6-5
CDR3 protein: CASSYSIPGSGNTIYF

J gene: TRBJ2-7
V gene: TRBV6-1
CDR3 protein: CASSSRQGSSYEQYF

J gene: TRBJ2-7
V gene: TRBV28
CDR3 protein: CASSSGQGDYEQYF

J gene: TRBJ2-5
V gene: TRBV7-2
CDR3 protein: CASSPYGETQYF

J gene: TRBJ2-5
V gene: TRBV7-2
CDR3 protein: CASSLSTVVNF

J gene: TRBJ1-4
V gene: TRBV29-1
CDR3 protein: CSVLDRSEKLFF

J gene: TRBJ2-3
V gene: TRBV30
CDR3 protein: CAWHASTDAQYF

J gene: TRBJ1-6
V gene: TRBV28
CDR3 protein: CATDRDSYNSPLHF

J gene: TRBJ2-7
V gene: TRBV18
CDR3 protein: CASSPTQGSSYEQYF

J gene: TRBJ1-2
V gene: TRBV5-1
CDR3 protein: CASSFPGTGDGYTF

J gene: TRBJ2-5
V gene: TRBV27
CDR3 protein: CASSFWLGNQETQYF

J gene: TRBJ1-4
V gene: TRBV4-3
CDR3 protein: CASSRETGENEKLFF

J gene: TRBJ2-3
V gene: TRBV30
CDR3 protein: CAFQRGTSVSTDTQYF

J gene: TRBJ2-7
V gene: TRBV18
CDR3 protein: CASSLGGAVYEQYF

J gene: TRBJ2-7
V gene: TRBV19
CDR3 protein: CASSIKGDEQYF

J gene: TRBJ2-5
V gene: TRBV18
CDR3 protein: CASSQGTSGQETQYF

J gene: TRBJ2-7
V gene: TRBV27
CDR3 protein: CASSPQVSFFGGRINEQYF

J gene: TRBJ2-7
V gene: TRBV4-2
CDR3 protein: CASSQADSYEQYF

J gene: TRBJ2-3
V gene: TRBV28
CDR3 protein: CASSLRLAGGRTDTQYF

J gene: TRBJ1-2
V gene: TRBV15
CDR3 protein: CATSSWTDYGYTF

J gene: TRBJ1-3
V gene: TRBV28
CDR3 protein: CASSPNLDGDTIYF

J gene: TRBJ1-5
V gene: TRBV11-2
CDR3 protein: CASSLSSGPNQPQHF

J gene: TRBJ2-7
V gene: TRBV7-6
CDR3 protein: CASSLVRGSYEQYF

J gene: TRBJ2-6
V gene: TRBV15
CDR3 protein: CATSRSGQGLGGANVLTF

J gene: TRBJ2-7
V gene: TRBV6-5
CDR3 protein: CASTPGQGLYEQYF

J gene: TRBJ1-3
V gene: TRBV4-2
CDR3 protein: CASSQENRPGNTIYF

J gene: TRBJ2-7
V gene: TRBV30
CDR3 protein: CAWARGTSREQYF

J gene: TRBJ1-3
V gene: TRBV5-1
CDR3 protein: CASSPAGQNFGNTIYF

J gene: TRBJ1-1
V gene: TRBV19
CDR3 protein: CASSIGGPQGAFF

J gene: TRBJ2-3
V gene: TRBV4-2
CDR3 protein: CASSQERTSTDTQYF

J gene: TRBJ1-5
V gene: TRBV4-3
CDR3 protein: CASSQGGGQPQHF

J gene: TRBJ2-1
V gene: TRBV11-2
CDR3 protein: CASSLEGLAGPIYNEQFF

J gene: TRBJ1-1
V gene: TRBV5-8
CDR3 protein: CASSLGRVNTEAFF

J gene: TRBJ1-1
V gene: TRBV6-6
CDR3 protein: CASRSTGAGRTEAFF

J gene: TRBJ1-1
V gene: TRBV7-9
CDR3 protein: CASRNHGRGNTEAFF

J gene: TRBJ1-3
V gene: TRBV7-2
CDR3 protein: CASSLGEPGGSGNTIYF

J gene: TRBJ2-7
V gene: TRBV4-2
CDR3 protein: CASSQDLDGAGGREQYF

J gene: TRBJ2-1
V gene: TRBV7-6
CDR3 protein: CASSPNGYNEQFF

J gene: TRBJ2-7
V gene: TRBV6-5
CDR3 protein: CASRQAGARLYEQYF

J gene: TRBJ1-1
V gene: TRBV19
CDR3 protein: CASSMGVMNTEAFF

J gene: TRBJ1-3
V gene: TRBV19
CDR3 protein: CASRRSPGNTIYF

J gene: TRBJ2-1
V gene: TRBV7-2
CDR3 protein: CASSLTSGGVSEQFF